These 8 T cell receptor beta chains were all obtained from the same sample, sequenced in a study of T cells in Graves' hyperthyroidism and ophthalmopathy. Using RNA transcripts as the source, TCR beta CDR3 regions were amplified. TCR CDR3 regions were first amplified by RT-PCR with HTBI primers. TCRdb reanalysed the multiplex PCR reads using MiXCR and keeps one entry per CDR3 protein. The table records approximately 640,000 distinct CDR3 sequences, about 18% of them present only once. The sequenced sample was blood. Receptors were obtained from a man in his fifties with Graves' hyperthyroidism.

This clonotype was found a few times. The rearrangement links TRBV19 to TRBJ2-5; D not certain. Germline V gene sequence: CDR1 LNHDA, CDR2 SQIVND (reference sequence). The V gene lost 2 bases and the J gene lost 3 bases, with 7 bases spanning the gap. CDR3 length equals 13 residues. CDR3: CASSIRRKETQYF. The CDR3 DNA reads TGTGCCAGTAGTATAAGACGAAAAGAGACCCAGTACTTC.

There are many counts of this clonotype. This chain connects TRBV7-9 to TRBJ2-7; D call uncertain. This CDR3 region has 14 residues. The V gene's germline CDR1 is SEHNR and CDR2 FQNEAQ (reference sequence). Trimming took off 2 bases at V and 5 bases at J, with 13 bases between the two ends. CDR3 sequence reads: CASSLRDGWDEQYF. CDR3 DNA sequence: TGTGCCAGCAGCTTAAGAGATGGATGGGACGAGCAGTACTTC.

In its sample, this clonotype was seen a few times. The J gene is TRBJ2-3, the V gene TRBV7-2; D is ambiguous. The CDR3 is 12 residues long. The V gene's germline CDR1 is SGHTA and CDR2 FQGNSA. The V end lost 4 bases, the J end lost 6 bases, and 8 bases lay between the germline ends. CDR3 sequence reads: CASSWRSDTQYF. The CDR3 DNA sequence: TGTGCCAGCAGCTGGCGCTCGGATACGCAGTATTTT.

This clonotype showed up many times. The chain is built from TRBV7-2 and TRBJ2-2, with a tentative D call TRBD1 (5 bases). Trimming removed 5 bases from V and 4 bases from J, with 14 bases in between. Germline V CDR1 and CDR2: SGHTA, FQGNSA. The CDR3 has 15 residues. CDR3 sequence: CASSKRTRGTGELFF. The CDR3 DNA follows: TGTGCCAGCAGCAAACGGACAAGGGGCACCGGGGAGCTGTTTTTT.

The chain is built from TRBV6-2 or TRBV6-3 and TRBJ1-1; D ambiguous. This CDR3 is built from 13 residues. Trimming removed 2 bases from V and 3 bases from J, with 7 bases in between. In germline, CDR1 is MNHEY, CDR2 SVGEGT. The CDR3 protein is CASSYNRYTEAFF. For the CDR3, the DNA is TGTGCCAGCAGTTACAATAGGTACACTGAAGCTTTCTTT.

Notes on this clonotype: Compared with germline, one end of the junction differs, possibly owing to a read error. J is TRBJ1-2 and V is TRBV7-2; the D gene is possibly TRBD1 (6 bases). The CDR3 is 13 residues long. CDR1 and CDR2 (germline): SGHTA, FQGNSA. CDR3: CASSSPQGDGCTF. In nucleotides, the CDR3 is TGTGCCAGCAGCTCACCACAGGGCGATGGCTGCACCTTC.

This clonotype was detected many times. This chain connects TRBV28 to TRBJ2-5, with 7 bases fitting TRBD1. CDR3 length equals 16 residues. Germline lookup yields CDR1 MDHEN and CDR2 SYDVKM. V shed 5 bases and J 1 base; nucleotides not matched to a gene: 10. CDR3 protein: CASSPRIRDSQETQYF. For the CDR3, the DNA is TGTGCCAGCAGTCCAAGGATCCGGGACAGCCAAGAGACCCAGTACTTC.

Many counts were recorded for this clonotype. The rearrangement links TRBV19 to TRBJ1-5; 7 bases are a match to TRBD1. The germline V gene has CDR1 LNHDA and CDR2 SQIVND (reference sequence). This CDR3 region has 15 residues. The junction had 9 bases not matched to a gene; V was cut back by 5 bases and J by 5 bases. CDR3 bases: TGTGCCAGTAGTCCGAACAGGGGTTCATATCAGCCCCAGCATTTT. It codes for CASSPNRGSYQPQHF.